This TCR beta chain originates from a study of metastatic and nonmetastatic thyroid tumors. Study-wide context: Samples came from malignant and benign thyroid patients, and repertoires were compared across blood and tumor or nodule tissue.

TCRdb re-called the PCR reads through MiXCR. Of 30,000 to 45,000 clones in the sample, around 26% were seen once. There were no patients who had received any treatment before thyroid surgery. This clone was recorded a few times. Its antigen is currently unknown. Study-level results: Compared with benign nodules, malignant thyroid tumors were reported to have significantly higher TCR beta diversity in both blood and tumor.

V lost 3 bases to trimming and J lost 7 bases; unmatched junction nucleotides: 12. This CDR3 is 15 amino acids long. Germline V CDR1 and CDR2: MNHNS, SASEGT. The TCR originated in a female donor with papillary thyroid cancer or a benign thyroid nodule (not recorded which). Some clones in this sample may be carry-over from other donors' samples. This chain links TRBV6-1 with TRBJ2-7; 7 bases match TRBD1. Sequences were obtained from blood. Here the CDR3 DNA reads TGTGCCAGCAGTGAGGTGAGGGTGCAGGGGGAAGAGCAGTACTTC. It encodes CASSEVRVQGEEQYF.